This entry describes one TCR beta chain. Its antigen is not identified. Clones were sequenced by immunoSEQ multiplex PCR, and TCRdb holds only the in-frame ones, with some missing. This table has some 5,600 clones, under 70% appearing once. The data were taken from a study of radiation and T cells in renal cell carcinoma. Germline V gene lookup returns CDR1 MDHEN and CDR2 SYDVKM. There are 12 residues in the CDR3. With 11 bases removed from V and 7 bases from J, the gap between germline ends came to 14 bases. Noted treatment: treatment-naive control, cytoreductive nephrectomy. Treatment-naive patients without radiation supplied the control tumors at nephrectomy. Sequenced control tumors were from about 11 males and a few females, median age around 57. Study-level findings and limits: Tumor samples were small regions of around 0.94 g.

The sequence was obtained from a human donor with renal cell carcinoma. The specimen comprised tumor tissue, sampled from a patient whose treatment was nephrectomy without radiotherapy. The chain employs TRBV28 and TRBJ1-4; TRBD1 is a possible D gene (6 bases). This CDR3 reads CASRGGLEKLFF. The CDR3 DNA is TGTGCCTCCCGGGGGGGGCTTGAAAAACTGTTTTTT.